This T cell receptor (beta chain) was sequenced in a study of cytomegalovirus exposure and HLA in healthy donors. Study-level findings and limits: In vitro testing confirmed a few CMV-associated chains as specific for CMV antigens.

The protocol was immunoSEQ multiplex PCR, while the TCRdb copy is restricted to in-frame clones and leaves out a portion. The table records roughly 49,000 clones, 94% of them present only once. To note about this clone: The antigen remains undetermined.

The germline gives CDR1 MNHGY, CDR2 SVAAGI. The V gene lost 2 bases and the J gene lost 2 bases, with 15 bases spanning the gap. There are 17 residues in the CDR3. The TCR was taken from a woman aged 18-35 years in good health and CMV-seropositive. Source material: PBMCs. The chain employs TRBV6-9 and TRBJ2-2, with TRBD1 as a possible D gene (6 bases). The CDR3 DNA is TGTGCCAGCAGTTATACGGACAGATTTAATAACACCGGGGAGCTGTTTTTT. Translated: CASSYTDRFNNTGELFF.